The 13 T cell receptor beta chains below all came from one sample that was sequenced in a study of blood T cell repertoires in COVID-19. Profiling relied on immunoSEQ multiplex PCR, and the TCRdb table lists in-frame clones only, not all of them. The table includes about 200,000 clones, about 90% detected once. Sequenced input: PBMCs or T cells enriched from blood (not recorded which). All receptors derive from a young man who had recovered from COVID-19.

J is TRBJ1-2 and V is TRBV24-1; a possible D gene is TRBD1 (6 bases). In germline, CDR1 is KGHDR, CDR2 SFDVKD. Trimming took 6 bases from V and 5 from J, leaving 18 bases between them. This CDR3 is 15 amino acids long. The CDR3 sequence is CATSSGRGNRYGYTF. CDR3 nucleotides: TGTGCCACCAGTAGCGGAAGGGGGAATAGGTATGGCTACACCTTC.

The V gene is TRBV28, the J gene TRBJ1-2; tentative D call: TRBD1 (6 bases). Trimming shortened V by 2 bases and J by 3 bases, and 10 bases separated the two germline ends. This CDR3 contains 14 residues. Germline CDR1 is MDHEN and CDR2 is SYDVKM. As DNA, the CDR3 is TGTGCCAGCAGTTTAGGGGCAGGGGACTATGGCTACACCTTC. Translating it yields CASSLGAGDYGYTF.

V and J are TRBV7-6 and TRBJ2-1; TRBD1 matches 8 bases. The V and J ends lost 1 base and 5 bases, in that order; junction bases with no gene match: 7. The length of the CDR3 is 16 residues. CDR1 and CDR2 (germline): SGHVS, FNYEAQ. CDR3 nucleotide sequence: TGTGCCAGCAGCTTAGTTCCAGGACAGGGAGACAATGAGCAGTTCTTC. Amino acids: CASSLVPGQGDNEQFF.

The CDR3 DNA is TGTGCCAGCTCACCACAACCAGGGATCTCGTATGGCTACACCTTC. Its translation is CASSPQPGISYGYTF. V usage is TRBV18 and J usage is TRBJ1-2, with D maybe TRBD1 (5 bases). Trimming removed 1 base at V and 5 bases at J, with 14 bases between. The CDR3 length is 15 residues. Germline CDR1 reads KGHSH; CDR2 reads LQKENI.

The CDR3 loop reads CASSKATGTEGSPLHF. The CDR3 DNA is TGCGCCAGCAGCAAGGCTACCGGGACAGAGGGTTCACCCCTCCACTTT. This chain links TRBV5-1 with TRBJ1-6, with 7 bases fitting TRBD1. Per germline, CDR1 SGHRS and CDR2 YFSETQ. The junction had 13 bases not matched to a gene; V was cut back by 4 bases and J by 9 bases. This CDR3 spans 16 amino acids.

The genes are TRBV7-2 and TRBJ1-2, with D perhaps TRBD1 (6 bases). The V end lost 1 base, the J end lost 3 bases, and 12 bases lay between the germline ends. Per germline, CDR1 SGHTA and CDR2 FQGNSA. The CDR3 contains 15 residues. CDR3 bases: TGTGCCAGCAGCTTAGGAAGGGGGGGCGACTATGGCTACACCTTC. It specifies CASSLGRGGDYGYTF.

The chain couples TRBV7-8 to TRBJ1-4, with 7 nucleotides matching TRBD1. This CDR3 spans 15 amino acids. Germline CDR1 reads SGHVS; CDR2 reads FQNEAQ. Trimming took 1 base from V and 5 from J; bases not matched to a gene: 4. The CDR3 protein is CASSLGGTENEKLFF. The CDR3 region has the DNA TGTGCCAGCAGCTTAGGAGGGACAGAAAATGAAAAACTGTTTTTT.

This chain joins TRBV5-1 and TRBJ2-5; 8 bases align to TRBD1. V was pared by 0 bases and J by 3 bases, with 10 bases of the junction left unmatched. Germline V gene sequence: CDR1 SGHRS, CDR2 YFSETQ. The CDR3 extends over 17 amino acids. The CDR3 loop is CASSLARQGIKEETQYF. For the CDR3, the DNA is TGCGCCAGCAGCTTGGCCAGACAGGGGATTAAGGAAGAGACCCAGTACTTC. The whole variable domain, filled in from reference TRBV5-1 and TRBJ2-5, reads KAGVTQTPRYLIKTRGQQVTLSCSPISGHRSVSWYQQTPGQGLQFLFEYFSETQRNKGNFPGRFSGRQFSNSRSEMNVSTLELGDSALYLCASSLARQGIKEETQYFGPGTRLLVL.

In the case of this clone: In the same sample, other DNA sequences code for this CDR3. The chain carries TRBV11-2 and TRBJ1-1; the D gene is possibly TRBD1 (5 bases). Trimming left V 1 base short and J 0 bases short, with 6 bases between. The CDR3 consists of 14 residues. Germline CDR1 SGHAT, CDR2 FQNNGV. CDR3: CASSLVGVNTEAFF. In DNA form, the CDR3 reads TGTGCCAGCAGCTTAGTAGGGGTGAACACTGAAGCTTTCTTT.

The chain links TRBV5-1 to TRBJ2-5, with D possibly being TRBD1 (5 bases). Trimming removed 4 bases from V and 5 bases from J, with 9 bases in between. Germline V CDR1 and CDR2: SGHRS, YFSETQ. The CDR3 is 12 amino acids. The chain's CDR3 is CASSGPGETQYF. The CDR3, as DNA: TGCGCCAGCAGCGGCCCAGGGGAGACCCAGTACTTC.

This clone was seen a handful of times. The genes are TRBV3-1 (or the pseudogene TRBV3-2) and TRBJ1-2; the D is unclear. The V gene's germline CDR1 is LGHDT and CDR2 YNNKEL (reference sequence). The V and J ends lost 2 bases and 2 bases respectively, with 12 bases between them. CDR3 length: 15 amino acids. The CDR3 region has the DNA TGTGCCAGCAGCCAACGCGGAAGTCTCAACTATGGCTACACCTTC. Translated, it gives CASSQRGSLNYGYTF.

This chain connects TRBV18 to TRBJ1-3; unclear D gene. V was shortened by 2 bases and J by 0 bases, with 11 bases between the two germline ends. CDR3 size: 16 residues. Per germline, CDR1 KGHSH and CDR2 LQKENI. In DNA form, the CDR3 reads TGTGCCAGCTCACCAGCGGCTAGCAACTCTGGAAACACCATATATTTT. As protein: CASSPAASNSGNTIYF.

V gene TRBV3-1 (or the pseudogene TRBV3-2) combines with J gene TRBJ2-6; 11 nucleotides match TRBD2. Germline loops: CDR1 LGHDT, CDR2 YNNKEL (reference sequence). This CDR3 comprises 17 residues. V was pared by 4 bases and J by 0 bases, with 2 bases of the junction left unmatched. The CDR3 DNA follows: TGTGCCAGCAGCCCCACTAGCGGGGGCTCTGGGGCCAACGTCCTGACTTTC. This codes for CASSPTSGGSGANVLTF.